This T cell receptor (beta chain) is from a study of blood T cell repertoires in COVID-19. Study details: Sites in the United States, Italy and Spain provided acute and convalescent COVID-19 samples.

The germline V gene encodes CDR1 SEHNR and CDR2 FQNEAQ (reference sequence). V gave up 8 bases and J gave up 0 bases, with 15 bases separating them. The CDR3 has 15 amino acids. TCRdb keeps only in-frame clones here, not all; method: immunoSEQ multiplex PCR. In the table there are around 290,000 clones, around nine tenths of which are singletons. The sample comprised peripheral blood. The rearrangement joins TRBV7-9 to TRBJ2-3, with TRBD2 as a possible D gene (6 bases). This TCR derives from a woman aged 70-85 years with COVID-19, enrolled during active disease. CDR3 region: CASSVKLASTDTQYF. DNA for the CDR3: TGTGCCAGCTCGGTCAAGCTAGCGAGCACAGATACGCAGTATTTT.